The 7 T cell receptor beta chains in this list originate from one sample, sequenced in a study of vaccination and CD4 T cells after COVID-19. The treatment here: roughly 10-day PBMC culture with coronavirus spike peptide pools or control peptides (ViraFEST assay). The antigens for these receptors are not known. Cultured CD4+ T cell DNA was sequenced using the Oncomine TCR Beta short-read assay. TCRdb redid the calling of the PCR reads with MiXCR, one entry per CDR3 protein. The sample lists about 19,000 distinct CDR3 sequences; approximately 48% were seen once. The input for sequencing was CD4+ T cells from blood, cultured in vitro, taken after SARS-CoV-2 vaccination. The receptors originated from a human donor who had recovered from COVID-19.

This clonotype was seen more than once but under ten times. The gene calls are TRBV19 and TRBJ1-2; 11 bases match TRBD1. The V segment lost 4 bases and the J segment 6 bases; nucleotides outside the gene matches: 4. This CDR3 region has 14 residues. Germline CDR1 LNHDA, CDR2 SQIVND (reference sequence). CDR3 residues: CASSTGTGGNGYTF. The CDR3 DNA follows: TGTGCCAGTAGTACCGGGACAGGGGGTAATGGCTACACCTTC. Using reference TRBV19 and TRBJ1-2 for the parts outside the CDR3, the full variable domain is DGGITQSPKYLFRKEGQNVTLSCEQNLNHDAMYWYRQDPGQGLRLIYYSQIVNDFQKGDIAEGYSVSREKKESFPLTVTSAQKNPTAFYLCASSTGTGGNGYTFGSGTRLTVV.

The chain links TRBV5-4 to TRBJ2-5; tentative D call: TRBD2 (5 bases). In germline, CDR1 is SGHNT, CDR2 YYREEE (reference sequence). V lost 2 bases to trimming and J lost 2 bases, with 13 bases between them. There are 15 residues in the CDR3. CDR3 DNA: TGTGCCAGCAGCTTTCGTCCGGGGTGGCAAGAGACCCAGTACTTC. This gives the protein CASSFRPGWQETQYF.

This clonotype was seen a few times. The rearrangement uses TRBV7-9 and TRBJ2-3; 13 bases are a match to TRBD2. This CDR3 is built from 16 residues. The J segment lost 1 base and the V segment lost 4 bases, leaving 2 bases of the junction unmatched. The germline CDR1 and CDR2 sequences are SEHNR and FQNEAQ (reference sequence). In DNA, the CDR3 is TGTGCCAGCAGCTCCGGACTAGCGGGGGGCACAGATACGCAGTATTTT. It translates to CASSSGLAGGTDTQYF.

The rearrangement links TRBV11-3 to TRBJ2-3; 12 positions match TRBD2. CDR3 length: 16 amino acids. Trimming took 5 bases from V and 2 from J; bases not matched to a gene: 5. Germline loops: CDR1 SGHNT, CDR2 YENEEA. The CDR3 DNA reads TGTGCCAGCAGCGCCCGGACTAGCGGGGACACAGATACGCAGTATTTT. Translated: CASSARTSGDTDTQYF.

This chain connects TRBV11-3 to TRBJ2-5, with D perhaps given as TRBD1 or TRBD2 (5 bases each). CDR3 length: 18 residues. Per the germline V gene, CDR1 is SGHNT and CDR2 is YENEEA. V dropped 4 bases and J dropped 4 bases, with 25 bases sitting between them. The DNA for the CDR3 is TGTGCCAGCAGCTCCCGTGGTGGACCCACTCTTGGGGGAGAGACCCAGTACTTC. Translation gives CASSSRGGPTLGGETQYF.

The chain carries TRBV30 and TRBJ1-1; TRBD1 is a possible D gene (6 bases). Trimming shortened V by 2 bases and J by 3 bases, and 13 bases separated the two germline ends. Germline V CDR1 and CDR2: GTSNPN, SVGIG (reference sequence). The CDR3 spans 14 residues. The CDR3 region is CAWSPPGADTEAFF. In DNA, the CDR3 is TGTGCCTGGAGTCCCCCAGGGGCGGACACTGAAGCTTTCTTT.

This clonotype has just a few counts. The chain is built from TRBV19 and TRBJ1-1; D is uncertain. The CDR3 loop spans 15 amino acids. Germline CDR1 and CDR2: LNHDA and SQIVND (reference sequence). Trimming left V 5 bases short and J 1 base short, with 14 bases between. The DNA of the CDR3 is TGTGCCAGTAGTCCCCGCCTGAGGCAGAACACTGAAGCTTTCTTT. Its translation: CASSPRLRQNTEAFF.